The 10 T cell receptor beta chains below all came from one sample that was sequenced in a study of CD8+CD57+ T cells in acquired aplastic anemia. For these TCRs, the target antigens are not known. Sequencing was done on patients that had shown CD8+CD57+ cell expansion by flow cytometry. Researchers used genomic DNA as the template to profile TCR beta VDJ and CDR3. TCRdb re-derived calls from the reads in MiXCR, one entry per CDR3 protein. The data show almost 20,000 distinct CDR3 sequences, 40% seen once. General study results and limits: In the patients, CD8+CD57+ cells came out less diverse than the total CD4+ and CD8+ pools.

Specimen: CD8+CD57+ T cells sorted from PBMCs. Subset here: bead-enriched CD8+CD57+ effector memory T cells from SAA patients. The receptor source for this set is a human donor with aplastic anemia.

V usage is TRBV5-1 and J usage is TRBJ1-6; possible D gene TRBD1, 6 bases. V was trimmed by 1 base and J by 9 bases, leaving 14 bases between them. The CDR3 is 15 amino acids. Germline V gene data show CDR1 as SGHRS and CDR2 as YFSETQ. The DNA for the CDR3 is TGCGCCAGCAGCTTGAGTTGGACAGCGGGTTCACCCCTCCACTTT. It translates to CASSLSWTAGSPLHF.

The V gene is TRBV11-3, the J gene TRBJ2-3, with TRBD2 matching 11 bases. V was clipped by 5 bases and J by 1 base; unmatched bases: 5. CDR1 is SGHNT and CDR2 is YENEEA in the germline V gene. The CDR3 extends over 16 amino acids. The CDR3 sequence: CASSPGTSGRTDTQYF. The CDR3 nucleotides read TGTGCCAGCAGCCCCGGGACTAGCGGACGCACAGATACGCAGTATTTT.

This clonotype has a handful of counts. The chain is built from TRBV2 and TRBJ2-5; no reliable D call. Germline-derived CDR1 and CDR2 are SNHLY and FYNNEI. V was pared by 2 bases and J by 1 base, with 5 bases between. The CDR3 is made up of 13 amino acids. The CDR3 here is CASSEQSQETQYF. DNA of the CDR3: TGTGCCAGCAGTGAACAGTCCCAAGAGACCCAGTACTTC.

The V call is TRBV20-1, the J call TRBJ1-5; possibly TRBD1 for D (6 bases). Trimming took 1 base from V and 3 from J, leaving 13 bases between them. In germline, CDR1 is DFQATT, CDR2 SNEGSKA (reference sequence). The CDR3 has 15 amino acids. This CDR3 is CSARGGQILNQPQHF. The CDR3 bases are TGCAGTGCTAGAGGAGGACAGATACTCAATCAGCCCCAGCATTTT.

This clonotype showed up just once. The chain is built from TRBV19 and TRBJ2-1, with 11 bases identical to TRBD2. V shed 5 bases and J 5 bases; nucleotides not matched to a gene: 8. Germline V gives CDR1 LNHDA, CDR2 SQIVND (reference sequence). This CDR3 is 16 amino acids long. CDR3 protein: CASSLFSGRVNNEQFF. In DNA form, the CDR3 reads TGTGCCAGTAGTCTTTTTAGCGGGAGGGTCAACAATGAGCAGTTCTTC.

The chain couples TRBV4-1 to TRBJ2-1; unclear D gene. Trimming removed 1 base from V and 6 bases from J, with 13 bases in between. CDR3 length: 15 residues. Germline V gene lookup returns CDR1 MGHRA and CDR2 YSYEKL. CDR3 bases: TGCGCCAGCAGCCAAGGAATGGTCTTCCCCAATGAGCAGTTCTTC. This sequence encodes CASSQGMVFPNEQFF.

In this sample, this clonotype turned up many times. The genes are TRBV7-6 and TRBJ2-1; no reliable D call. V dropped 0 bases and J dropped 6 bases, with 3 bases sitting between them. This CDR3 region has 12 residues. Germline lookup yields CDR1 SGHVS and CDR2 FNYEAQ. In DNA, the CDR3 is TGTGCCAGCAGCTTAGCGGCCAATGAGCAGTTCTTC. This gives the protein CASSLAANEQFF. Filled out from reference TRBV7-6 and TRBJ2-1, the complete variable domain reads GAGVSQSPRYKVTKRGQDVALRCDPISGHVSLYWYRQALGQGPEFLTYFNYEAQQDKSGLPNDRFSAERPEGSISTLTIQRTEQRDSAMYRCASSLAANEQFFGPGTRLTVL.

This clonotype turned up a few times. The chain uses TRBV2 and TRBJ2-7; D not resolved. Germline CDR1 SNHLY, CDR2 FYNNEI. This CDR3 has 14 residues. V was clipped by 2 bases and J by 0 bases, with 8 bases between them. The CDR3, as DNA: TGTGCCAGCAGTGAAAGGGTATCCTCCTACGAGCAGTACTTC. It codes for CASSERVSSYEQYF.

This rearrangement joins TRBV28 to TRBJ2-5; 8 positions agree with TRBD1. The CDR3 length is 14 residues. V lost 2 bases and J lost 12; bases outside the gene matches: 11. Per the germline V gene, CDR1 is MDHEN and CDR2 is SYDVKM. CDR3 loop: CASSLRAGQGVEYF. DNA of the CDR3: TGTGCCAGCAGTTTAAGGGCCGGACAGGGAGTAGAGTACTTC.

The gene calls are TRBV5-1 and TRBJ2-7; 11 bases match TRBD2. Germline-derived CDR1 and CDR2 are SGHRS and YFSETQ. This CDR3 is built from 17 residues. V shed 4 bases and J 6 bases; nucleotides not matched to a gene: 15. CDR3 loop: CASSPRSGGAKVGEQYF. CDR3 nucleotides: TGCGCCAGCAGCCCCCGTAGCGGGGGGGCGAAGGTCGGCGAGCAGTACTTC.